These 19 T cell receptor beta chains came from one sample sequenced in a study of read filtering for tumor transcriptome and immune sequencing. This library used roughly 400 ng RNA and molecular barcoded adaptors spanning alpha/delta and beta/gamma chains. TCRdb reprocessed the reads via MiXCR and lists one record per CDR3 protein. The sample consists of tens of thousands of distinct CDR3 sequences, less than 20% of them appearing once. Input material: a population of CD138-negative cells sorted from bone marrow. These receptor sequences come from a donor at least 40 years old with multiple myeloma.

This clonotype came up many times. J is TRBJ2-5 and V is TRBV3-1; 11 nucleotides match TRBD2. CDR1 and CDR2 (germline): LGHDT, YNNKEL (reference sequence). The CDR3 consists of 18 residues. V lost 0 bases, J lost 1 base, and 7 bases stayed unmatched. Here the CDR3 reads CASSQETSGRPSQETQYF. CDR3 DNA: TGTGCCAGCAGCCAAGAAACTAGCGGGAGACCATCCCAAGAGACCCAGTACTTC.

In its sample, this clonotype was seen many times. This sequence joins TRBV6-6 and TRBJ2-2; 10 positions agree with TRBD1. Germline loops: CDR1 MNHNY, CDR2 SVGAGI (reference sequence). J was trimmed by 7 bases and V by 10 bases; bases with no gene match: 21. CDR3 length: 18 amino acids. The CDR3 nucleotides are TGTGCCACTCCAAGAGGGGACAGGGGCTCCCCACAGCGCGGGGAGCTGTTTTTT. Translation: CATPRGDRGSPQRGELFF.

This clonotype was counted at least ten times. CDR3 DNA sequence: TGTGCCAGCAGCAGGGACAGCACTGAAGCTTTCTTT. Its translation is CASSRDSTEAFF. V gene TRBV7-3 combines with J gene TRBJ1-1; 7 bases fit TRBD1. This CDR3 contains 12 residues. Trimming cost V 5 bases and J 4 bases; bases outside gene matches: 1. The germline V gene encodes CDR1 SGHTA and CDR2 FQGTGA.

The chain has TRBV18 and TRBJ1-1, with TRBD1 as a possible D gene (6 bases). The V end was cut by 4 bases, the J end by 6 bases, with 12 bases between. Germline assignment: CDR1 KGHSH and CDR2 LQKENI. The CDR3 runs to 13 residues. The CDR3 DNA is TGTGCCAGCTCACGCGGGACAAACCCTGAAGCTTTCTTT. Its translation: CASSRGTNPEAFF.

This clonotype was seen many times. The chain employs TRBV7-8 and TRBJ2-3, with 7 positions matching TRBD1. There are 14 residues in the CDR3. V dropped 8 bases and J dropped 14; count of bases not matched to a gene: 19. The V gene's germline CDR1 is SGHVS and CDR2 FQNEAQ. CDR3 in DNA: TGTGCCAGCGGATACCCTTTACGGGACAGCACGATGTATTTT. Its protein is CASGYPLRDSTMYF. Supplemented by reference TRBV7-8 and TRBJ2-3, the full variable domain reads GAGVSQSPRYKVAKRGQDVALRCDPISGHVSLFWYQQALGQGPEFLTYFQNEAQLDKSGLPSDRFFAERPEGSVSTLKIQRTQQEDSAVYLCASGYPLRDSTMYFGPGTRLTVL.

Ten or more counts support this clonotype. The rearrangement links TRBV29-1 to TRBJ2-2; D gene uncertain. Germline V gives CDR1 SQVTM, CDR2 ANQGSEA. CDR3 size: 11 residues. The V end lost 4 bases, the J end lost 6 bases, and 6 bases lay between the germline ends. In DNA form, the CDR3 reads TGCAGCGTTGGAGGATCCGGGGAGCTGTTTTTT. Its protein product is CSVGGSGELFF.

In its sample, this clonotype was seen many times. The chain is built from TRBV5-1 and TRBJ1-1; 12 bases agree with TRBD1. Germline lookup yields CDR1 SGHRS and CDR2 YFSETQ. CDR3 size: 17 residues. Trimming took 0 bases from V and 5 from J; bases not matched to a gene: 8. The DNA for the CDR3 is TGCGCCAGCAGCTTGGTTTTTGGGACAGGGGGCACGACTGAAGCTTTCTTT. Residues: CASSLVFGTGGTTEAFF.

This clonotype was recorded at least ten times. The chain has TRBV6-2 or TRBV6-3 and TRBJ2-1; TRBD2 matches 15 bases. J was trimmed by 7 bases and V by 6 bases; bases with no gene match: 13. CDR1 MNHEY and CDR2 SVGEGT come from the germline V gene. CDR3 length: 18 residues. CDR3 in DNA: TGTGCCAGCAGCTCTATAGGACTAGCGGGAGGGGGGTGGAATGAGCAGTTCTTC. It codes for CASSSIGLAGGGWNEQFF.

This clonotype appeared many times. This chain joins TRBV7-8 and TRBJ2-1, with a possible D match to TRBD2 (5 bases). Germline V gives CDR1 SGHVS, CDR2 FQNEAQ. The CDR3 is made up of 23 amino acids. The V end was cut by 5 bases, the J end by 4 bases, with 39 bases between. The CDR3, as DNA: TGTGCCAGCAGCATCACTTTAGGAGGCCGGCGCCCGACTCCAGAAGAGAGTTACAATGAGCAGTTCTTC. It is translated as CASSITLGGRRPTPEESYNEQFF.

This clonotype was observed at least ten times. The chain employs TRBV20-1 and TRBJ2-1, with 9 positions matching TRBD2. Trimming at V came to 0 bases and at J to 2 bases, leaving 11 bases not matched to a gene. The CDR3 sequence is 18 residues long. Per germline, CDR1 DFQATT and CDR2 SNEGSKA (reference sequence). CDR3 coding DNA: TGCAGTGCTAGAGAAAAAAAGCCTAGCGGGGCGGCCTACAATGAGCAGTTCTTC. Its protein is CSAREKKPSGAAYNEQFF.

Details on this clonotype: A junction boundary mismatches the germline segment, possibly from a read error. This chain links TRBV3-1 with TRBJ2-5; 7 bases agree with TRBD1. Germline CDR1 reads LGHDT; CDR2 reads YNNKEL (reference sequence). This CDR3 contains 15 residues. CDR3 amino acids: CGSSTTTGTGETQYF. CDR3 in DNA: TGTGGCAGCAGTACCACGACAGGGACGGGGGAGACCCAGTACTTC.

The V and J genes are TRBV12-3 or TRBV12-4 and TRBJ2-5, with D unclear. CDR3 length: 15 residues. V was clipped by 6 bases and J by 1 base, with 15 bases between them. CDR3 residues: CASSPLTPFQETQYF. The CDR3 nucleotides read TGTGCCAGCAGCCCTTTGACACCGTTCCAAGAGACCCAGTACTTC.

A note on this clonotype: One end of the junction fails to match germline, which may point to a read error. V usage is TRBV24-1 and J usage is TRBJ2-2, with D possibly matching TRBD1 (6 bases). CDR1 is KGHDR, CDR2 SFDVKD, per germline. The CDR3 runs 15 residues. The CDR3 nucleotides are TGTGCCTCCAGTCCCGGGACAAGGATTGCCAGGGAGCTGTTTTTT. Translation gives CASSPGTRIARELFF.

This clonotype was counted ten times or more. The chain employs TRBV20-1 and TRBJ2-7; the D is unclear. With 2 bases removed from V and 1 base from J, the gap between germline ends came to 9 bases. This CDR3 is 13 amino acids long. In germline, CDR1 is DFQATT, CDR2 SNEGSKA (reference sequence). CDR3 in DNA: TGCAGTGCTAGATCGCCGAGGTCCTACGAGCAGTACTTC. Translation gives CSARSPRSYEQYF.

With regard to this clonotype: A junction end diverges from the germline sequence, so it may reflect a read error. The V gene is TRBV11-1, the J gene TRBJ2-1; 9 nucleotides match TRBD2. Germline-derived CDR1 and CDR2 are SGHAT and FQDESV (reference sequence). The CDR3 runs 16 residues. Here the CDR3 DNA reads TGTGCCAGCAGCTTAGCGTTTAGCGGGAGCGGGAATGTGCAGTTCTTC. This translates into CASSLAFSGSGNVQFF.

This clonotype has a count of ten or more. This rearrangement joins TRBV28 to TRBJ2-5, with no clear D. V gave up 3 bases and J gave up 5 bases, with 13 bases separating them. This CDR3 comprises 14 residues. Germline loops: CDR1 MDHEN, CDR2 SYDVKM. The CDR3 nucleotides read TGTGCCAGCAGTTTTCTGGAGTTGGGGGAGACCCAGTACTTC. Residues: CASSFLELGETQYF.

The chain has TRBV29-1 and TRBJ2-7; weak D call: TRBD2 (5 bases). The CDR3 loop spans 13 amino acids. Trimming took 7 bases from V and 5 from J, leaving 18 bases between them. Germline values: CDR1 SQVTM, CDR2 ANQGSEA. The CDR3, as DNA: TGCAGCGCCCTCTCCCCGGGGTCGAACGAGCAGTACTTC. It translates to CSALSPGSNEQYF.

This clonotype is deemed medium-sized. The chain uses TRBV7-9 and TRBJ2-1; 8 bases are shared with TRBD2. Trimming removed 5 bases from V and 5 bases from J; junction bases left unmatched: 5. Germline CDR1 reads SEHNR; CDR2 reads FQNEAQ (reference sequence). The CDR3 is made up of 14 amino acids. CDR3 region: CASSPGLVNNEQFF. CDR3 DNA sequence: TGTGCCAGCAGCCCGGGACTAGTTAACAATGAGCAGTTCTTC.

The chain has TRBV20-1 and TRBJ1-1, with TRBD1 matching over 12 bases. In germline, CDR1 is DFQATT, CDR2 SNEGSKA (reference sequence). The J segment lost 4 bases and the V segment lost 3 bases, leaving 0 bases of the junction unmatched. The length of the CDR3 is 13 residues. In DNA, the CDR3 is TGCAGTGCTAGGGGACAGGGGGCCACTGAAGCTTTCTTT. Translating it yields CSARGQGATEAFF.